A single sample is the source of the 11 T cell receptor beta chains below, sequenced in a study of cytomegalovirus exposure and HLA in healthy donors. This PCR relied on a set of 60 Vbeta primers and 13 Jbeta primers. Only in-frame clones appear in the TCRdb table, and some are missing; sequencing was by immunoSEQ multiplex PCR. Seen here are approximately 190,000 clones, approximately 80% observed once, and the top ten hold about 5.6%. Sequenced: PBMCs. The receptors here all came from a woman aged 25-40 years in good health and CMV-seropositive.

This sequence joins TRBV4-1 and TRBJ2-2, with TRBD2 matching 11 bases. Germline assignment: CDR1 MGHRA and CDR2 YSYEKL. V lost 4 bases, J lost 4 bases, and 5 bases stayed unmatched. The CDR3 covers 16 residues. For the CDR3, the DNA is TGCGCCAGCAGCCCCCTTAGCGGGAGGGCCACCGGGGAGCTGTTTTTT. It specifies CASSPLSGRATGELFF.

The rearrangement uses TRBV10-3 and TRBJ1-1; D uncertain. CDR1 and CDR2 from the germline V gene are ENHRY and SYGVKD. The CDR3 runs to 15 residues. Trimming took off 0 bases at V and 1 base at J, with 9 bases between the two ends. In DNA, the CDR3 is TGTGCCATCAGTGAGTCGCAACTTCCGAACACTGAAGCTTTCTTT. It encodes CAISESQLPNTEAFF.

The chain is built from TRBV6-4 and TRBJ2-5, with 9 positions matching TRBD1. Germline values: CDR1 MRHNA, CDR2 SNTAGT. J gave up 5 bases and V 2 bases, and 27 bases lay outside the gene matches. CDR3 length: 22 residues. CDR3 DNA: TGTGCCAGCAGTGACCCCCTTGGAGGGGACAGGGAGGGTAGCAGTATTTCGGAGACCCAGTACTTC. This translates into CASSDPLGGDREGSSISETQYF.

The chain's CDR3 is CASSIRDSSYEQYF. In DNA form, the CDR3 reads TGTGCCAGTAGTATTCGGGACAGCTCCTACGAGCAGTACTTC. The rearrangement links TRBV19 to TRBJ2-7; TRBD1 matches 7 bases. Germline lookup yields CDR1 LNHDA and CDR2 SQIVND (reference sequence). The CDR3 has 14 amino acids. V was pared by 3 bases and J by 0 bases, with 2 bases of the junction left unmatched.

The chain combines TRBV18 with TRBJ2-1; 8 nucleotides line up with TRBD2. This CDR3 region has 16 residues. Germline CDR1 reads KGHSH; CDR2 reads LQKENI. Trimming cost V 2 bases and J 8 bases; bases outside gene matches: 11. CDR3 region: CASSPDGGGLVYEQFF. The DNA of the CDR3 is TGTGCCAGCTCACCAGATGGCGGGGGGCTTGTCTATGAGCAGTTCTTC. The whole variable domain, filled in from reference TRBV18 and TRBJ2-1, reads NAGVMQNPRHLVRRRGQEARLRCSPMKGHSHVYWYRQLPEEGLKFMVYLQKENIIDESGMPKERFSAEFPKEGPSILRIQQVVRGDSAAYFCASSPDGGGLVYEQFFGPGTRLTVL.

The gene calls are TRBV11-1 and TRBJ2-7; perhaps TRBD1 as D (5 bases). V was trimmed by 1 base and J by 6 bases, leaving 25 bases between them. There are 18 residues in the CDR3. In germline, CDR1 is SGHAT, CDR2 FQDESV (reference sequence). CDR3 sequence: CASSLGGSWGPEKGEQYF. CDR3 in DNA: TGTGCCAGCAGCTTAGGAGGCTCGTGGGGCCCCGAGAAAGGCGAGCAGTACTTC.

The chain employs TRBV29-1 and TRBJ2-7, with 7 bases that match TRBD1. Unmatched junction bases numbered 14, after V lost 3 bases and J lost 3 bases. The CDR3 has 16 amino acids. CDR1 SQVTM and CDR2 ANQGSEA come from the germline V gene. CDR3 coding DNA: TGCAGCGTTGAGAGAGTATCGCTACAGGGGCACTACGAGCAGTACTTC. This codes for CSVERVSLQGHYEQYF.

The rearrangement joins TRBV5-4 to TRBJ1-6; perhaps TRBD1 as D (6 bases). CDR1 and CDR2 from the germline V gene are SGHNT and YYREEE (reference sequence). CDR3 length: 13 amino acids. V lost 3 bases, J lost 8 bases, and 9 bases lay in between. The CDR3 nucleotides read TGTGCCAGCAGCTACAGGGCAGATTCACCCCTCCACTTT. Residues: CASSYRADSPLHF.

This clone was counted between two and nine times. The rearrangement links TRBV7-3 to TRBJ2-1; the match to TRBD2 covers 9 bases. The CDR3 runs 15 residues. Germline trimming cut 2 bases from V and 7 bases from J; bases unmatched to any gene: 6. Germline V gene data show CDR1 as SGHTA and CDR2 as FQGTGA. The CDR3 is CASSLLRGGANEQFF. The DNA of the CDR3 is TGTGCCAGCAGCTTATTACGCGGGGGGGCTAATGAGCAGTTCTTC.

This chain connects TRBV4-1 to TRBJ1-3; D call uncertain. Germline CDR1 and CDR2: MGHRA and YSYEKL. Trimming cost V 2 bases and J 0 bases, with 8 bases left between them. CDR3 size: 15 residues. CDR3 nucleotides: TGCGCCAGCAGCCAATTTCACTTCTCTGGAAACACCATATATTTT. This translates into CASSQFHFSGNTIYF.

This chain joins TRBV2 and TRBJ2-3, with D maybe TRBD2 (5 bases). The CDR3 consists of 15 residues. V shed 6 bases and J shed 6 bases, with 19 bases lying between them. The germline V gene encodes CDR1 SNHLY and CDR2 FYNNEI. In DNA form, the CDR3 reads TGTGCCAGCAGCGATAGGTCGAGGGCCGCCGATACGCAGTATTTT. Its protein product is CASSDRSRAADTQYF.